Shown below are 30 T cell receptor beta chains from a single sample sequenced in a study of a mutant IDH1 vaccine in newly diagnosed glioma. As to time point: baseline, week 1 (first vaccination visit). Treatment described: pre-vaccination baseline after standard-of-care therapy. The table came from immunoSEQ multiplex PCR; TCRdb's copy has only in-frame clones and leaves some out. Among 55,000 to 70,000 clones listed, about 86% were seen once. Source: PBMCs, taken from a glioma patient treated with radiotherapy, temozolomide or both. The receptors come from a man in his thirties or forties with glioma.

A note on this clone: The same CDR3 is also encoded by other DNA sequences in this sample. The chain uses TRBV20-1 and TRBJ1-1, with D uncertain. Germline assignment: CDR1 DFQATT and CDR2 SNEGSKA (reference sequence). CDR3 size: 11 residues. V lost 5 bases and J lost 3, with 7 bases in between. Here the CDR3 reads CSASPYTEAFF. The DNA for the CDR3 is TGCAGTGCTTCTCCATACACTGAAGCTTTCTTT.

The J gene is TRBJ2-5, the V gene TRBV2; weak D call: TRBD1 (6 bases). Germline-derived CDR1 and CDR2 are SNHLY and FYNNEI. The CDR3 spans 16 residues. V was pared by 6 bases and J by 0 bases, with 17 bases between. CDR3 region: CASSRPRAGDQETQYF. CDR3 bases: TGTGCCAGCAGCCGACCAAGGGCAGGGGACCAAGAGACCCAGTACTTC.

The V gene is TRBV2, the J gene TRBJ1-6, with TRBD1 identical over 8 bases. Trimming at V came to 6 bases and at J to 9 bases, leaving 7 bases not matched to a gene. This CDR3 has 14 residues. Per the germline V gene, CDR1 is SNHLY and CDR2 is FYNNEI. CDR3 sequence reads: CASSRTGRSSPLHF. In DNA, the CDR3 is TGTGCCAGCAGCCGGACAGGGCGTAGTTCACCCCTCCACTTT.

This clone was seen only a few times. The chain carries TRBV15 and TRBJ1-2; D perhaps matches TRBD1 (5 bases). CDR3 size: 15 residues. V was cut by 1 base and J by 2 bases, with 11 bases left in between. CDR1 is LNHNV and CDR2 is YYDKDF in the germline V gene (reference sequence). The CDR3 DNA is TGTGCCACCAGCAGAGTGGGGGACCTAAACTATGGCTACACCTTC. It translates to CATSRVGDLNYGYTF.

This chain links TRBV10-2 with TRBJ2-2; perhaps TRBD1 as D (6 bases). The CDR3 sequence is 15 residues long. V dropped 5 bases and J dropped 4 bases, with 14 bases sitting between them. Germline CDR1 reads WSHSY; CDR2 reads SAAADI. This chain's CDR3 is CASSFNRAPTGELFF. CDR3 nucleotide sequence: TGCGCCAGCAGTTTTAACAGGGCCCCCACCGGGGAGCTGTTTTTT.

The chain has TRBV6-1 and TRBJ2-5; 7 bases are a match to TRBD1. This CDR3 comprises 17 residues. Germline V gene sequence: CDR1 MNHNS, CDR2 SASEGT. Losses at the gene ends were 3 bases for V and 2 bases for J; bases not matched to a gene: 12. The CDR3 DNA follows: TGTGCCAGCAGTGAGAGTAAAGGGGGCCTGGCACAAGAGACCCAGTACTTC. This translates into CASSESKGGLAQETQYF.

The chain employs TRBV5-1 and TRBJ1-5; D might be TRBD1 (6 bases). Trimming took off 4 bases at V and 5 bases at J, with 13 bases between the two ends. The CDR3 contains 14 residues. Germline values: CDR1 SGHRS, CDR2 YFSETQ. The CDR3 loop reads CASSLREGDQPQHF. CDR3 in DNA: TGCGCCAGCAGCCTCCGGGAGGGGGATCAGCCCCAGCATTTT.

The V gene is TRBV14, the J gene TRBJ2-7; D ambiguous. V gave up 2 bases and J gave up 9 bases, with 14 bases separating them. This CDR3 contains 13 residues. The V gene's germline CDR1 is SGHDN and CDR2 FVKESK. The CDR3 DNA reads TGTGCCAGCAGCCAACAACCCCACAGCCCGCAGTACTTC. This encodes CASSQQPHSPQYF.

The CDR3: CASSLTGSASQETQYF. In nucleotides, the CDR3 is TGTGCCAGCAGCTTGACAGGGAGTGCGAGCCAAGAGACCCAGTACTTC. The rearrangement links TRBV5-4 to TRBJ2-5, with D maybe TRBD1 (6 bases). Trimming cost V 1 base and J 1 base, with 14 bases left between them. This CDR3 contains 16 residues. The germline CDR1 and CDR2 sequences are SGHNT and YYREEE (reference sequence).

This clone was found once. The CDR3 loop reads CATSSRRQGEAFF. The CDR3 nucleotides are TGTGCCACCAGCTCTCGAAGACAGGGTGAAGCTTTCTTT. The chain couples TRBV15 to TRBJ1-1, with 7 bases fitting TRBD1. V gave up 5 bases and J gave up 7 bases; unmatched junction bases: 7. CDR1 and CDR2 from the germline V gene are LNHNV and YYDKDF (reference sequence). The CDR3 totals 13 residues.

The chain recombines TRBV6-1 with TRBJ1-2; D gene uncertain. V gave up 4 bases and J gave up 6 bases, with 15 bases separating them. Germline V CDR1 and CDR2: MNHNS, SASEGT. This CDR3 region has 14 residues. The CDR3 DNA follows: TGTGCCAGCAGTGCTCAGCGAGGAGGGAATGGCTACACCTTC. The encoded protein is CASSAQRGGNGYTF.

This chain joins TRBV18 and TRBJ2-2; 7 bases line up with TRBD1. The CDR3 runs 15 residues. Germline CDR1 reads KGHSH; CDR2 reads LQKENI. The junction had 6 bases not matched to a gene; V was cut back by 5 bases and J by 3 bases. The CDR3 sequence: CASSAQGQYTGELFF. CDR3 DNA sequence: TGTGCCAGCTCAGCCCAGGGACAGTACACCGGGGAGCTGTTTTTT.

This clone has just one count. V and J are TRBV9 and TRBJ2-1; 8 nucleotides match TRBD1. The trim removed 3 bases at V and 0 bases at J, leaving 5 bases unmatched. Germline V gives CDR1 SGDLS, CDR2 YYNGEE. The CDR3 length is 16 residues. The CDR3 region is CASSATGGRSYNEQFF. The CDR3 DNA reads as TGTGCCAGCAGCGCCACAGGGGGTCGCTCCTACAATGAGCAGTTCTTC.

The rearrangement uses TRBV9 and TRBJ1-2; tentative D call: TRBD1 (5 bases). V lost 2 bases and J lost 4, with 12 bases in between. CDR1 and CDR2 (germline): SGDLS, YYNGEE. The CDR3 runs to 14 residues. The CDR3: CASSVPGTPYGYTF. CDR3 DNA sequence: TGTGCCAGCAGCGTCCCAGGGACCCCCTATGGCTACACCTTC. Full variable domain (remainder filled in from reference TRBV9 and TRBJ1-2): DSGVTQTPKHLITATGQRVTLRCSPRSGDLSVYWYQQSLDQGLQFLIQYYNGEERAKGNILERFSAQQFPDLHSELNLSSLELGDSALYFCASSVPGTPYGYTFGSGTRLTVV.

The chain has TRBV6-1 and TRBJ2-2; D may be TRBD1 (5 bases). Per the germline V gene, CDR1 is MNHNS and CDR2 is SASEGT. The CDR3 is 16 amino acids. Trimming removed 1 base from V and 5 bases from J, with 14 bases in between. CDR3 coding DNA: TGTGCCAGCAGTGAAGACAGGTATCCTCGGACCGGGGAGCTGTTTTTT. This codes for CASSEDRYPRTGELFF.

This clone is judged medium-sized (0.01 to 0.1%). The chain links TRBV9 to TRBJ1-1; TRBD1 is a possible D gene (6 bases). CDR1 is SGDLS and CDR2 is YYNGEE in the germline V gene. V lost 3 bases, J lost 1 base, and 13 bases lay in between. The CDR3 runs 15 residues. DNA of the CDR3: TGTGCCAGCAGCGCGGGACAACACCGGAACACTGAAGCTTTCTTT. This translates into CASSAGQHRNTEAFF.

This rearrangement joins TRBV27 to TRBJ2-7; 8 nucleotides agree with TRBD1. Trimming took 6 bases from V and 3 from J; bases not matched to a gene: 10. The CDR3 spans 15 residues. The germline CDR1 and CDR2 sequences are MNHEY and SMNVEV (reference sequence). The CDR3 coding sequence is TGTGCCAGCAGCCCGTCGGACAGGGTCTTCTACGAGCAGTACTTC. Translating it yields CASSPSDRVFYEQYF.

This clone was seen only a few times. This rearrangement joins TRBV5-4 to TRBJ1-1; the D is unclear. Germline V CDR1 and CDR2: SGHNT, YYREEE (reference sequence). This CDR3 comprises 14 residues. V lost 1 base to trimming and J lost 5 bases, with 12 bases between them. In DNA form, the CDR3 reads TGTGCCAGCAGCTTGTCTGGGGATTGGACTGAAGCTTTCTTT. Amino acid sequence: CASSLSGDWTEAFF.

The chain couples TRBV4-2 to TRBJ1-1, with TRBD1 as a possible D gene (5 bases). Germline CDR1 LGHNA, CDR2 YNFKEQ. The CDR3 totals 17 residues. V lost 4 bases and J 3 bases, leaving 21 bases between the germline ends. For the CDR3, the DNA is TGTGCCAGCAGCCCCGAAACCGGAACCTTAGGGGACACTGAAGCTTTCTTT. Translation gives CASSPETGTLGDTEAFF.

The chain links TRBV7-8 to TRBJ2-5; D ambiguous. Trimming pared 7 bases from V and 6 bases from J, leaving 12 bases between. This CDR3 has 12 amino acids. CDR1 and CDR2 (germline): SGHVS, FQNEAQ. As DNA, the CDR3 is TGTGCCAGCAAGTCCTTGAGTAAGACCCAGTACTTC. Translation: CASKSLSKTQYF.

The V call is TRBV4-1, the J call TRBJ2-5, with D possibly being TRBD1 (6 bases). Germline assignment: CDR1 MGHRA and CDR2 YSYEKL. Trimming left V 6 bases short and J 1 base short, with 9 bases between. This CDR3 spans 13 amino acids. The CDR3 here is CASRNRVQETQYF. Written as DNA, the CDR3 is TGCGCCAGCAGAAACAGGGTCCAAGAGACCCAGTACTTC.

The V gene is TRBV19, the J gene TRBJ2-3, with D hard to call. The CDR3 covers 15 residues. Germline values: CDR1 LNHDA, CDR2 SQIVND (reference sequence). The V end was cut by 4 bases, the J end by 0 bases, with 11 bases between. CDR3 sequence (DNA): TGTGCCAGTAGTACTCGCCCGGACAGCACAGATACGCAGTATTTT. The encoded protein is CASSTRPDSTDTQYF.

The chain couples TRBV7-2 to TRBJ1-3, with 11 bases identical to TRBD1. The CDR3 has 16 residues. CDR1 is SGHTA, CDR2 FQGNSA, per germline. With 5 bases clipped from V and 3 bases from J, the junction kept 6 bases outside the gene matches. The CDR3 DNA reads TGTGCCAGCAGCAAAGGACAGGGGGCGGTTGGAAACACCATATATTTT. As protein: CASSKGQGAVGNTIYF.

This chain's CDR3 is CASSREGSTNTEAFF. The CDR3 region has the DNA TGCGCCAGCAGCCGTGAGGGCAGCACGAACACTGAAGCTTTCTTT. V gene TRBV5-1 combines with J gene TRBJ1-1; D ambiguous. CDR1 and CDR2 (germline): SGHRS, YFSETQ. Deletions cut 4 bases from V and 1 base from J, with 14 bases between. This CDR3 has 15 residues.

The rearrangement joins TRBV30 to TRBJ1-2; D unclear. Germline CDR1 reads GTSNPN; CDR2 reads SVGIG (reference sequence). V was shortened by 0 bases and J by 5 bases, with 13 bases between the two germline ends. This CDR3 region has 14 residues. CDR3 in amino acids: CAWSVLVTSYGYTF. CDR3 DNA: TGTGCCTGGAGTGTACTGGTGACGAGTTATGGCTACACCTTC. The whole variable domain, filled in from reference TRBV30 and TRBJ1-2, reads SQTIHQWPATLVQPVGSPLSLECTVEGTSNPNLYWYRQAAGRGLQLLFYSVGIGQISSEVPQNLSASRPQDRQFILSSKKLLLSDSGFYLCAWSVLVTSYGYTFGSGTRLTVV.

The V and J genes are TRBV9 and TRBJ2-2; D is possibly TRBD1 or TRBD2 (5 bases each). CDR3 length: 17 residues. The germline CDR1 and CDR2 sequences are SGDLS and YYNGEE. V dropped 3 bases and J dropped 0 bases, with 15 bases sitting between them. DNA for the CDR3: TGTGCCAGCAGCGAGGGGATGACGGGGACGAACACCGGGGAGCTGTTTTTT. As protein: CASSEGMTGTNTGELFF.

The CDR3 DNA sequence: TGTGCCAGCAGTTTAGCGGGTTATGCCTACGAGCAGTACTTC. Translated: CASSLAGYAYEQYF. The V and J genes are TRBV28 and TRBJ2-7, with D tentatively TRBD2 (5 bases). CDR3 length: 14 amino acids. Trimming cost V 2 bases and J 2 bases, with 10 bases left between them. Looked up from germline, CDR1 is MDHEN and CDR2 is SYDVKM.

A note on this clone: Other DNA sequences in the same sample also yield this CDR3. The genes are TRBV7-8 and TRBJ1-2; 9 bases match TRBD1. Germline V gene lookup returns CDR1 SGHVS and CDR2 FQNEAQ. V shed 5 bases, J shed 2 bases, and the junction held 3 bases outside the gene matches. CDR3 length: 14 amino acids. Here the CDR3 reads CASSPGQGNYGYTF. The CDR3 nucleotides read TGTGCCAGCAGCCCGGGACAGGGAAACTATGGCTACACCTTC.

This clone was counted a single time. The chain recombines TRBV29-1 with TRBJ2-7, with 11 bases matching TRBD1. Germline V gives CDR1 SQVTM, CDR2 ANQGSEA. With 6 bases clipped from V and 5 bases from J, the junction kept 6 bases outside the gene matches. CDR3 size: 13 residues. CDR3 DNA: TGCAGCGTAGGGGACAGGGGGTACCACGAGCAGTACTTC. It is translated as CSVGDRGYHEQYF.

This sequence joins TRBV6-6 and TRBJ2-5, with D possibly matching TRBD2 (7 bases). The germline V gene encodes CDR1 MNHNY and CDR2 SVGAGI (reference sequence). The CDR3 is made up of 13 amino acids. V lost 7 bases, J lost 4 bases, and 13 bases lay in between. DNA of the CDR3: TGTGCCAGCACCGGGGGCGGGAGAGAGACCCAGTACTTC. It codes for CASTGGGRETQYF.